Presented here are 7 T cell receptor beta chains from one specimen sequenced in a study of a mutant IDH1 vaccine in newly diagnosed glioma. Which antigens these TCRs recognize remains unknown. Time point in this sample: week 11, during vaccination. Every vaccine dose comprised 300 ug of mutant IDH1 20-mer peptide plus topical imiquimod. The data were produced by immunoSEQ multiplex PCR, yet TCRdb's version contains in-frame clones alone and is incomplete. In the table there are around 130,000 clones, about 82% of which are singletons. The sample here was PBMCs, taken from a glioma patient whose treatment included an IDH1 peptide vaccine. The receptors derive from a man in his forties with glioma.

This clone has just one count. The chain uses TRBV30 and TRBJ2-1; 7 bases agree with TRBD2. Germline CDR1 and CDR2: GTSNPN and SVGIG (reference sequence). V gave up 0 bases and J gave up 1 base; unmatched junction bases: 3. The CDR3 totals 15 residues. This chain's CDR3 is CAWSVGRGSYNEQFF. The DNA of the CDR3 is TGTGCCTGGAGTGTGGGGCGGGGGTCCTACAATGAGCAGTTCTTC.

The chain couples TRBV27 to TRBJ2-7; D gene unclear. Trimming stripped 2 bases from V and 5 bases from J, with 13 bases between. The CDR3 runs 14 residues. CDR1 is MNHEY, CDR2 SMNVEV, per germline (reference sequence). In DNA form, the CDR3 reads TGTGCCAGCAGTTTACTAGGCGTTGGCAACGAGCAGTACTTC. Protein sequence: CASSLLGVGNEQYF.

The chain couples TRBV5-1 to TRBJ2-5, with TRBD2 identical over 10 bases. Unmatched junction bases numbered 8, after V lost 4 bases and J lost 5 bases. This CDR3 has 15 residues. Germline CDR1 is SGHRS and CDR2 is YFSETQ. As DNA, the CDR3 is TGCGCCAGCAGCCACGCAGCGGGGGGGCGTGAGACCCAGTACTTC. Its translation is CASSHAAGGRETQYF.

V usage is TRBV5-1 and J usage is TRBJ1-3, with D unresolved. The CDR3 consists of 13 residues. V lost 3 bases and J 4 bases, leaving 8 bases between the germline ends. Per germline, CDR1 SGHRS and CDR2 YFSETQ. CDR3 in DNA: TGCGCCAGCAGCTCCCTGAACGGAAACACCATATATTTT. Protein product: CASSSLNGNTIYF. Drawing the rest from reference TRBV5-1 and TRBJ1-3, the complete variable domain is KAGVTQTPRYLIKTRGQQVTLSCSPISGHRSVSWYQQTPGQGLQFLFEYFSETQRNKGNFPGRFSGRQFSNSRSEMNVSTLELGDSALYLCASSSLNGNTIYFGEGSWLTVV.

The CDR3 here is CASSSAGAGDTQYF. In DNA, the CDR3 is TGTGCCAGCAGCTCTGCGGGGGCGGGAGATACGCAGTATTTT. The chain couples TRBV7-2 to TRBJ2-3; tentative D call: TRBD2 (7 bases). Trimming cost V 4 bases and J 5 bases, with 13 bases left between them. Germline-derived CDR1 and CDR2 are SGHTA and FQGNSA. The CDR3 runs to 14 residues.

Judged by abundance, this clone is medium-sized. The same CDR3 can be traced to other DNA sequences in this sample. DNA for the CDR3: TGTGCCAGCAGTAGATTACAGGGGGCAAAGGACACTGAAGCTTTCTTT. Its protein is CASSRLQGAKDTEAFF. The chain carries TRBV27 and TRBJ1-1; 9 bases align to TRBD1. This CDR3 comprises 16 residues. V was pared by 5 bases and J by 3 bases, with 10 bases of the junction left unmatched. The germline V gene has CDR1 MNHEY and CDR2 SMNVEV (reference sequence).

The V gene is TRBV7-2, the J gene TRBJ2-3, with D unresolved. CDR1 is SGHTA, CDR2 FQGNSA, per germline. V gave up 4 bases and J gave up 8 bases, with 19 bases separating them. The CDR3 is 15 amino acids. The CDR3 loop is CASSSMIDFYTTQYF. As DNA, the CDR3 is TGTGCCAGCAGCTCTATGATAGATTTCTATACTACGCAGTATTTT.